The entry below gives a single T cell receptor (beta chain) sequence along with its context. Antigen unknown. These data belong to a study of radiation and T cells in renal cell carcinoma. Notes on the study in general: No pretreatment tumor biopsies were available for baseline clonotypes.

Time point specified: blood 4 weeks post-SBRT, at nephrectomy. Treatment indicated: 15 Gy SBRT to primary tumor, nephrectomy 4 weeks later. This renal cell carcinoma was of the clear cell type. Germline lookup yields CDR1 SGHKS and CDR2 YYEKEE (reference sequence). V was trimmed by 2 bases and J by 0 bases, leaving 12 bases between them. This CDR3 is built from 16 residues. The protocol was immunoSEQ multiplex PCR, while the TCRdb copy is restricted to in-frame clones and leaves out a portion. The sample yields around 180,000 clones, approximately 90% seen once. This chain uses TRBV5-5 with TRBJ1-5; no clear D. Sequenced here: blood, sampled from a patient whose treatment included radiotherapy and nephrectomy. The TCR originated in a woman between 45 and 60 years old with renal cell carcinoma. The CDR3 loop is CASSFLSSNSNQPQHF. Written as DNA, the CDR3 is TGTGCCAGCAGCTTCCTGAGTAGTAATAGCAATCAGCCCCAGCATTTT.